The 26 T cell receptor beta chains below all came from one sample that was sequenced in a study of beta chain features in type 1 diabetes. Isolated RNA was reverse transcribed in full, so expressed TCRB transcripts were sequenced. Repertoires were generated with immunoSEQ multiplex PCR, while TCRdb's copy carries only in-frame clones and drops some. The repertoire includes 130,000 to 150,000 clones, less than 8.5% of them detected once, and about 1.4% sits in the top ten. The specimen sequenced was central memory CD4+ T cells from blood. The receptors come from a woman younger than 45 in good health.

The chain uses TRBV2 and TRBJ1-5, with unresolved D. The V end lost 4 bases, the J end lost 3 bases, and 16 bases lay between the germline ends. This CDR3 has 16 residues. Germline assignment: CDR1 SNHLY and CDR2 FYNNEI. The CDR3 here is CASSGPAGSNNQPQHF. The CDR3 nucleotides are TGTGCCAGCAGTGGACCCGCGGGGAGTAACAATCAGCCCCAGCATTTT.

This clone was seen only a few times. The rearrangement uses TRBV5-1 and TRBJ2-1; D call uncertain. The V end was cut by 1 base, the J end by 5 bases, with 10 bases between. Germline CDR1 and CDR2: SGHRS and YFSETQ. The CDR3 has 14 amino acids. CDR3 sequence reads: CASSLTAEDNEQFF. For the CDR3, the DNA is TGCGCCAGCAGCTTGACGGCGGAAGACAATGAGCAGTTCTTC. Full variable domain (rest looked up from reference TRBV5-1 and TRBJ2-1): KAGVTQTPRYLIKTRGQQVTLSCSPISGHRSVSWYQQTPGQGLQFLFEYFSETQRNKGNFPGRFSGRQFSNSRSEMNVSTLELGDSALYLCASSLTAEDNEQFFGPGTRLTVL.

The table lists this clone with many counts. The gene calls are TRBV19 and TRBJ2-1; a possible D gene is TRBD2 (6 bases). Germline CDR1 is LNHDA and CDR2 is SQIVND (reference sequence). Trimming removed 7 bases at V and 0 bases at J, with 13 bases between. The CDR3 extends over 15 amino acids. In DNA form, the CDR3 reads TGTGCCAGTAATAGCCGGGACTTCTCCTACAATGAGCAGTTCTTC. This translates into CASNSRDFSYNEQFF.

The rearrangement joins TRBV7-9 to TRBJ2-7, with D perhaps TRBD2 (5 bases). This CDR3 contains 12 residues. V lost 3 bases and J 5 bases, leaving 8 bases between the germline ends. Germline V gene data show CDR1 as SEHNR and CDR2 as FQNEAQ (reference sequence). CDR3 amino acids: CASSLRGNEQYF. The CDR3 DNA sequence: TGTGCCAGCAGCTTGCGAGGGAACGAGCAGTACTTC.

This chain connects TRBV10-3 to TRBJ2-4, with 8 bases fitting TRBD1. CDR3 length: 15 residues. The germline gives CDR1 ENHRY, CDR2 SYGVKD. The V segment lost 2 bases and the J segment 8 bases; nucleotides outside the gene matches: 8. CDR3 residues: CAISEPRQGSDIQYF. CDR3 bases: TGTGCCATCAGTGAGCCCCGACAGGGGAGTGACATTCAGTACTTC.

This clone was seen at least ten times. This chain uses TRBV19 with TRBJ2-2; 12 bases are a match to TRBD2. Trimming cost V 4 bases and J 3 bases; bases outside gene matches: 6. This CDR3 region has 17 residues. Germline V CDR1 and CDR2: LNHDA, SQIVND (reference sequence). In DNA, the CDR3 is TGTGCCAGTAGTAGGACTAGCGGGGCAAGTGACACCGGGGAGCTGTTTTTT. Its protein is CASSRTSGASDTGELFF.

The table lists this clone with many counts. One end of the junction fails to match germline, which may point to a read error. J is TRBJ2-6 and V is TRBV4-2, with 7 bases that match TRBD1. Germline assignment: CDR1 LGHNA and CDR2 YNFKEQ. The CDR3 covers 17 residues. In DNA form, the CDR3 reads TGTGCCAGCAGCAAAGACAGGGACAGCTCTGGGGCCAACGTCCTGACTTTC. Translated, it gives CASSKDRDSSGANVLTF.

The rearrangement links TRBV9 to TRBJ2-3; D gene ambiguous. Germline V gene data show CDR1 as SGDLS and CDR2 as YYNGEE. CDR3 size: 15 residues. Deletions cut 0 bases from V and 0 bases from J, with 8 bases between. The CDR3 loop is CASSVATVSTDTQYF. The CDR3 DNA is TGTGCCAGCAGCGTAGCTACGGTGAGCACAGATACGCAGTATTTT. Using reference TRBV9 and TRBJ2-3 for the parts outside the CDR3, the full variable domain is DSGVTQTPKHLITATGQRVTLRCSPRSGDLSVYWYQQSLDQGLQFLIQYYNGEERAKGNILERFSAQQFPDLHSELNLSSLELGDSALYFCASSVATVSTDTQYFGPGTRLTVL.

The chain employs TRBV15 and TRBJ2-7, with 9 bases lining up with TRBD2. Germline V gene lookup returns CDR1 LNHNV and CDR2 YYDKDF (reference sequence). V trimming: 3 bases; J trimming: 3 bases; junction bases outside the gene matches: 9. This CDR3 is 16 amino acids long. The CDR3 is CATSRDIAGAGYEQYF. In nucleotides, the CDR3 is TGTGCCACCAGCAGGGACATAGCGGGAGCTGGCTACGAGCAGTACTTC.

The chain joins TRBV20-1 to TRBJ2-7; TRBD1 matches 7 bases. Trimming at V came to 6 bases and at J to 7 bases, leaving 6 bases not matched to a gene. The CDR3 is 11 amino acids. CDR1 DFQATT and CDR2 SNEGSKA come from the germline V gene (reference sequence). In DNA form, the CDR3 reads TGCAGTGCAGGACAGGACCGTGAGCAGTACTTC. This sequence encodes CSAGQDREQYF.

This clone was observed a handful of times. The chain combines TRBV28 with TRBJ2-7; TRBD1 might be the D (7 bases). The CDR3 is made up of 15 amino acids. Germline V gene data show CDR1 as MDHEN and CDR2 as SYDVKM. The V gene lost 8 bases and the J gene lost 0 bases, with 17 bases spanning the gap. CDR3: CASRTTGRSSYEQYF. Written as DNA, the CDR3 is TGTGCCAGCCGCACGACAGGGAGGAGCTCCTACGAGCAGTACTTC.

This clone came up a few times. V usage is TRBV7-2 and J usage is TRBJ1-3; the D is unclear. CDR1 and CDR2 from the germline V gene are SGHTA and FQGNSA. CDR3 length equals 16 residues. The V end lost 5 bases, the J end lost 0 bases, and 14 bases lay between the germline ends. CDR3 protein: CASSPNDPSSGNTIYF. In nucleotides, the CDR3 is TGTGCCAGCAGCCCCAACGATCCGAGCTCTGGAAACACCATATATTTT.

The J gene is TRBJ2-2, the V gene TRBV28, with 8 bases lining up with TRBD1. J was trimmed by 6 bases and V by 4 bases; bases with no gene match: 10. Germline lookup yields CDR1 MDHEN and CDR2 SYDVKM. The CDR3 is 16 amino acids. The CDR3 DNA reads TGTGCCAGCAGTTCCGGACAGGGAGGCCTTCCCGGGGAGCTGTTTTTT. Its protein product is CASSSGQGGLPGELFF. The whole variable domain, remainder taken from reference TRBV28 and TRBJ2-2, is DVKVTQSSRYLVKRTGEKVFLECVQDMDHENMFWYRQDPGLGLRLIYFSYDVKMKEKGDIPEGYSVSREKKERFSLILESASTNQTSMYLCASSSGQGGLPGELFFGEGSRLTVL.

This clone was seen more than once but under ten times. The gene calls are TRBV5-1 and TRBJ2-1; the match to TRBD1 covers 8 bases. J gave up 4 bases and V 4 bases, and 7 bases lay outside the gene matches. The length of the CDR3 is 15 residues. Germline V gene sequence: CDR1 SGHRS, CDR2 YFSETQ. CDR3 coding DNA: TGCGCCAGCAGCCCCGGGACAGGACCTTACAATGAGCAGTTCTTC. Its protein is CASSPGTGPYNEQFF.

The chain combines TRBV7-8 with TRBJ1-1; TRBD1 matches 7 bases. CDR1 SGHVS and CDR2 FQNEAQ come from the germline V gene. The CDR3 consists of 15 residues. J lost 7 bases, V lost 2 bases, and 10 bases had no gene match. The CDR3 loop is CASSLQGQFSGEAFF. As DNA, the CDR3 is TGTGCCAGCAGCTTACAGGGACAGTTTTCAGGTGAAGCTTTCTTT.

As DNA, the CDR3 is TGCGCCAGCAGCTTGGGGACAGGGGCTACACCATTACAAGAGACCCAGTACTTC. Protein sequence: CASSLGTGATPLQETQYF. The chain uses TRBV5-1 and TRBJ2-5; TRBD1 matches 9 bases. The germline V gene has CDR1 SGHRS and CDR2 YFSETQ. The ends lost 0 bases at V and 2 bases at J; junction bases unmatched: 11. This CDR3 comprises 18 residues.

This clone was seen repeatedly, ten times or more. The chain combines TRBV29-1 with TRBJ1-1; TRBD1 might be the D (5 bases). Looked up from germline, CDR1 is SQVTM and CDR2 is ANQGSEA. Trimming removed 7 bases at V and 7 bases at J, with 16 bases between. The CDR3 has 12 residues. CDR3 nucleotide sequence: TGCAGCGCTGCAGGCTGGAGGGGTGAAGCTTTCTTT. It yields the protein CSAAGWRGEAFF.

This clone has just a few counts. CDR3 DNA: TGTGCCAGCAGCCCTGGGGGGGACGAGCAGTACTTC. It yields the protein CASSPGGDEQYF. The V call is TRBV7-2, the J call TRBJ2-7; 7 nucleotides agree with TRBD2. The V and J ends lost 5 bases and 5 bases, in that order; junction bases with no gene match: 3. Germline CDR1 reads SGHTA; CDR2 reads FQGNSA. The CDR3 extends over 12 amino acids.

This sequence joins TRBV7-9 and TRBJ2-2; tentative D call: TRBD2 (6 bases). Germline CDR1 reads SEHNR; CDR2 reads FQNEAQ (reference sequence). Trimming stripped 5 bases from V and 5 bases from J, with 18 bases between. This CDR3 spans 16 amino acids. CDR3 in amino acids: CASSPGDSRGTGELFF. The CDR3 DNA follows: TGTGCCAGCAGCCCCGGGGACTCCCGGGGGACCGGGGAGCTGTTTTTT. Full variable domain (outside the CDR3, taken from reference TRBV7-9 and TRBJ2-2): DTGVSQNPRHKITKRGQNVTFRCDPISEHNRLYWYRQTLGQGPEFLTYFQNEAQLEKSRLLSDRFSAERPKGSFSTLEIQRTEQGDSAMYLCASSPGDSRGTGELFFGEGSRLTVL.

This chain uses TRBV9 with TRBJ2-1, with a weak D call TRBD2 (5 bases). Germline V gene data show CDR1 as SGDLS and CDR2 as YYNGEE. Trimming pared 0 bases from V and 0 bases from J, leaving 10 bases between. The CDR3 loop spans 16 amino acids. The CDR3 sequence is CASSVDTRSSYNEQFF. Written as DNA, the CDR3 is TGTGCCAGCAGCGTAGATACTAGGAGCTCCTACAATGAGCAGTTCTTC. The whole variable domain, filled in from reference TRBV9 and TRBJ2-1, reads DSGVTQTPKHLITATGQRVTLRCSPRSGDLSVYWYQQSLDQGLQFLIQYYNGEERAKGNILERFSAQQFPDLHSELNLSSLELGDSALYFCASSVDTRSSYNEQFFGPGTRLTVL.

This clone occurred a few times. V and J are TRBV18 and TRBJ2-1, with D possibly matching TRBD1 (5 bases). Germline assignment: CDR1 KGHSH and CDR2 LQKENI. This CDR3 comprises 16 residues. With 0 bases removed from V and 6 bases from J, the gap between germline ends came to 15 bases. CDR3 in DNA: TGTGCCAGCTCACCACCCCAGGGCATTTACGGCAATGAGCAGTTCTTC. Protein product: CASSPPQGIYGNEQFF.

V is TRBV27 and J is TRBJ2-7; a weak D match, TRBD2 (6 bases). CDR3 length: 11 amino acids. Per the germline V gene, CDR1 is MNHEY and CDR2 is SMNVEV (reference sequence). The CDR3 region is CFTSRGGEQYF. The DNA for the CDR3 is TGTTTCACGAGCCGGGGAGGCGAGCAGTACTTC.

There are a few counts of this clone. This chain uses TRBV4-1 with TRBJ2-3; 11 positions match TRBD2. This CDR3 is built from 16 residues. Germline CDR1 is MGHRA and CDR2 is YSYEKL. J lost 2 bases, V lost 1 base, and 2 bases had no gene match. The CDR3 bases are TGCGCCAGCAGCCAAGTAGCGGGAGGGATCACAGATACGCAGTATTTT. Translated: CASSQVAGGITDTQYF.

This clone was seen a handful of times. The rearrangement links TRBV7-2 to TRBJ2-3; TRBD2 might be the D (6 bases). Looked up from germline, CDR1 is SGHTA and CDR2 is FQGNSA. This CDR3 contains 15 residues. With 1 base removed from V and 2 bases from J, the gap between germline ends came to 10 bases. Here the CDR3 DNA reads TGTGCCAGCAGCTTAGTGGGACTGATCACAGATACGCAGTATTTT. Amino acids: CASSLVGLITDTQYF.

In its sample, this clone was seen a few times. The chain uses TRBV15 and TRBJ2-3; 8 nucleotides line up with TRBD2. Germline values: CDR1 LNHNV, CDR2 YYDKDF (reference sequence). CDR3 length: 15 amino acids. Unmatched junction bases numbered 9, after V lost 3 bases and J lost 7 bases. In DNA, the CDR3 is TGTGCCACCAGCAGCCCCGGGACTAGTCCGAATACGCAGTATTTT. Amino acid sequence: CATSSPGTSPNTQYF.

This clone was seen a handful of times. J is TRBJ2-1 and V is TRBV18, with 9 bases matching TRBD1. Germline V gene sequence: CDR1 KGHSH, CDR2 LQKENI. V trimming: 5 bases; J trimming: 7 bases; junction bases outside the gene matches: 6. The CDR3 extends over 14 amino acids. The CDR3 DNA reads as TGTGCCAGCTCAAATTACAGGGGGCGAAATGAGCAGTTCTTC. Its translation: CASSNYRGRNEQFF.